Detailed here is one T cell receptor (beta chain). What it binds is unknown. This entry is derived from a study of vaccination effects on CD4 cells after COVID-19. The CDR3 covers 13 residues. Germline V CDR1 and CDR2: LNHNV, YYDKDF (reference sequence). Trimming took off 8 bases at V and 2 bases at J, with 12 bases between the two ends. This table comes from immunoSEQ multiplex PCR, and its TCRdb copy is limited to in-frame clones, with some not included. The table includes some 69,000 clones, roughly 74% detected once. General study findings and limits: Clones induced by infection and by vaccine showed marked clonal contraction late after vaccination. Recruitment yielded few convalescent patients, and the study had no early post-infection timepoints.

Prior to sequencing, the ViraFEST assay stimulated PBMC with viral peptide pools, which expanded the antigen-specific CD4+ T cells. Investigators separated out CD4+ T cells once about eleven days of culture had passed. Vaccine administered to participants consisted of two doses of either BNT162b2 or mRNA-1273. Vaccine recipients lacked prior SARS-CoV-2 infection and had negative nucleocapsid antibodies. This receptor was identified in a human donor who received a COVID-19 vaccine. The specimen comprised CD4+ T cells from PBMCs cultured with HCoV-229E spike peptides, sampled after COVID-19 vaccination. The genes are TRBV15 and TRBJ2-5, with D possibly called TRBD1 or TRBD2 (5 bases each). CDR3 DNA: TGTGCCACCGCTCGGGGCGCGCAAGAGACCCAGTACTTC. It yields the protein CATARGAQETQYF.